The clone carrying this T cell receptor beta chain was seen once. Its matching antigen is unknown. This specimen belongs to a study of siplizumab effects on memory and regulatory T cells. General study results and limits: It was never confirmed that proliferating Tregs from siplizumab cultures were suppressive. Mappable CD4+ clones that were alloreactive averaged roughly 69% Treg-derived with siplizumab versus 25% to 30% in controls. Both greater diversity than memory cells and a major contribution to the alloresponse seemed to characterize naive T cells.

The CDR3 runs to 17 residues. CDR1 and CDR2 (germline): MNHEY, SMNVEV (reference sequence). Unmatched junction bases numbered 7, after V lost 5 bases and J lost 0 bases. Across three donor pairs, the naive, memory, effector memory and TEMRA subsets were sequenced without stimulation. TCRdb's copy holds only in-frame clones and misses some; the assay was immunoSEQ multiplex PCR. The sample records 1,200 or so clones, under 85% being singletons. This TCR came from a human donor in good health. The sequenced sample was TEMRA CD8+ T cells sorted from blood. Subset meaning: unstimulated CD8+ CD45RA+ effector memory T cells. The rearrangement joins TRBV27 to TRBJ2-6; TRBD1 aligns across 7 bases. The CDR3 protein is CASSMDRTFSGANVLTF. The CDR3 bases are TGTGCCAGCAGTATGGACAGGACATTCTCTGGGGCCAACGTCCTGACTTTC.